This entry is about one TCR beta chain. No antigen is known for it. Germline loops: CDR1 MNHNS, CDR2 SASEGT. The CDR3 runs to 14 residues. The junction had 9 bases not matched to a gene; V was cut back by 11 bases and J by 1 base. Treatment defined: approximately nine-day PBMC culture with coronavirus spike peptide pools or control peptides (ViraFEST assay). This specimen belongs to a study of vaccination and CD4 T cells after COVID-19. Study at large: Ranging from 14 to 241, the interval between dose two and post-vaccine sampling had a median of 72 days.

With the Oncomine TCR Beta short-read assay, DNA from cultured CD4+ T cells was sequenced. MiXCR was run by TCRdb on the PCR reads, yielding one entry per CDR3 protein. The sample lists tens of thousands of distinct CDR3 sequences, roughly 70% occurring once. Study-level points and caveats: Median numbers of SARS-CoV-2-reactive clonotypes increased from around 19 to 38 (not a significant change).

The receptor was isolated from a human donor who had recovered from COVID-19. Material for sequencing was CD4+ T cells from blood, cultured in vitro. The chain couples TRBV6-1 to TRBJ2-7; 9 bases fit TRBD1. DNA of the CDR3: TGTGCCGTTAAGGGGGGACAGGGATCCTACGAGCAGTACTTC. This codes for CAVKGGQGSYEQYF.